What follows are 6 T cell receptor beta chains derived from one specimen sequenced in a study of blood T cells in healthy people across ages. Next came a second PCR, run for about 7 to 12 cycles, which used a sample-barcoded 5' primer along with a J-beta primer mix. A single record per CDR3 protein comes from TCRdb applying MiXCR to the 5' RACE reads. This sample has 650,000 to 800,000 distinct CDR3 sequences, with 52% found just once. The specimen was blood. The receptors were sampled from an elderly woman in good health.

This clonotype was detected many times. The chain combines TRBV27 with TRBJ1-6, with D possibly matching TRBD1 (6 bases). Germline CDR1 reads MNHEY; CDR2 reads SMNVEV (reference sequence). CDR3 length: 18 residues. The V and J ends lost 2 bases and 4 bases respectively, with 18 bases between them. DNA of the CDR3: TGTGCCAGCAGTTTAGCGTTCGGACAGAAGTTTTATAATTCACCCCTCCACTTT. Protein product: CASSLAFGQKFYNSPLHF.

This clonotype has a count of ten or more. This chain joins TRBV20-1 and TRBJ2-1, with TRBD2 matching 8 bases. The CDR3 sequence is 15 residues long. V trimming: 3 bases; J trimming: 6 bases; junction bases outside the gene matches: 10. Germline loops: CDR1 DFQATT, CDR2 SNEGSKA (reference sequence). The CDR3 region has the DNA TGCAGTGCTAGCTCCGGGACTAGGTCGGTCAATGAGCAGTTCTTC. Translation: CSASSGTRSVNEQFF.

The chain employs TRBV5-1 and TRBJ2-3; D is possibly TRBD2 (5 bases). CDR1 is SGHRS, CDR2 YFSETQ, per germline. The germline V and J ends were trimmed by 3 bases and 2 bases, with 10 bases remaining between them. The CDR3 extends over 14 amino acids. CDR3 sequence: CASSSDFPTDTQYF. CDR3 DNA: TGCGCCAGCAGCTCGGACTTCCCCACAGATACGCAGTATTTT.

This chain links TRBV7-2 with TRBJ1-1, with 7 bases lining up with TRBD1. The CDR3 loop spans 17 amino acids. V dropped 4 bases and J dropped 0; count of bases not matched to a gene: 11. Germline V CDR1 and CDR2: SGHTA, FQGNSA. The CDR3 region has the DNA TGTGCCAGCAGCTCGCCGACAGGGAATAGGGTGAACACTGAAGCTTTCTTT. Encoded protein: CASSSPTGNRVNTEAFF.

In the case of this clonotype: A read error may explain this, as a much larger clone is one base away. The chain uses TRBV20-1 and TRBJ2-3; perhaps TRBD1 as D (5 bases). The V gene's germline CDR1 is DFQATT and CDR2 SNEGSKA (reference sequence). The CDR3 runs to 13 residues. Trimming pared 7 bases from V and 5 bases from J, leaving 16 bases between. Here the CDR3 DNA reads TGCAGTGTCCTGCCCCAGGGAATAGATACGCAGTATTTT. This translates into CSVLPQGIDTQYF.

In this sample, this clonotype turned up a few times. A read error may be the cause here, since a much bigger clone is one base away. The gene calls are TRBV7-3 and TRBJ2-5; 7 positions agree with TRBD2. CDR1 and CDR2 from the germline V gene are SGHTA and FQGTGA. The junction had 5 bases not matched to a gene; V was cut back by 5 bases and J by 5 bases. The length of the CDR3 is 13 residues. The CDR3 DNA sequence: TGTGCCAGCAGCGTAAGGGAGGGGGAGACCCAGTACTTC. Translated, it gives CASSVREGETQYF.